This TCR beta chain came from a study of T-cell memory formation after mild COVID-19. Whole-study context: TCR clusters were mostly confined to one donor each. General study results and limits: There was a balanced CD4/CD8 profile in clones contracting day 15 to 85, and later expanders leaned CD4+. Among contracting clones, CD4+ were mainly CM/EM and CD8+ enriched in EMRA.

Notes on this clonotype: No antigen is known for it. This sequence may be a read error, since a much larger clone differs from it by one base.

Germline lookup yields CDR1 LNHDA and CDR2 SQIVND (reference sequence). The CDR3 spans 13 residues. Trimming shortened V by 2 bases and J by 1 base, and 5 bases separated the two germline ends. TCRdb re-called the 5' RACE reads through MiXCR, storing one row per CDR3 protein. The data show 470,000 or so distinct CDR3 sequences, 20% seen once. This TCR derives from an adult woman who had mild COVID-19 (a few samples of this study predate the infection). Cell type and time point are not known. Material for sequencing was PBMCs or a T cell subset sorted from them (not recorded which). V and J are TRBV19 and TRBJ1-1, with D unclear. As DNA, the CDR3 is TGTGCCAGTAGTATATTAGCGAACACTGAAGCTTTCTTT. It encodes CASSILANTEAFF.